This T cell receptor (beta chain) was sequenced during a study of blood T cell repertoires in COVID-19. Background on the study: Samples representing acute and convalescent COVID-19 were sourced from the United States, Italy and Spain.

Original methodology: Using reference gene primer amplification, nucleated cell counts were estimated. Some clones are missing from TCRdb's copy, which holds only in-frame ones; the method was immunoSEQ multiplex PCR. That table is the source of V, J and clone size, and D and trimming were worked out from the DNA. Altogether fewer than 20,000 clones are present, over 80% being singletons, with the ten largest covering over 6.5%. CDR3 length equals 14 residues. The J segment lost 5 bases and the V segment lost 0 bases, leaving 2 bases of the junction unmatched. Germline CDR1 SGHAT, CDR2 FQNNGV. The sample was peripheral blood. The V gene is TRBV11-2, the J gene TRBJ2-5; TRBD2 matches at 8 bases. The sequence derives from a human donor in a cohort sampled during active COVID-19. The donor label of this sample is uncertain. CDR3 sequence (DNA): TGTGCCAGCAGCTTAGAAAGGACTAGCGAGACCCAGTACTTC. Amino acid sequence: CASSLERTSETQYF.